This TCR beta chain was sequenced in a study of T cell changes during pregnancy in multiple sclerosis. This CDR3 comprises 13 residues. Trimming took off 3 bases at V and 3 bases at J, with 7 bases between the two ends. Germline-derived CDR1 and CDR2 are LNHNV and YYDKDF (reference sequence). This table comes from immunoSEQ multiplex PCR, and its TCRdb copy is limited to in-frame clones, with some not included. This table has tens of thousands of clones, less than 90% appearing once. The material sequenced was CD4+ T cells from peripheral blood mononuclear cells, taken before pregnancy. This chain joins TRBV15 and TRBJ2-3; a possible D gene is TRBD1 (5 bases). The sequence derives from a female donor with multiple sclerosis, enrolled in a pregnancy study. CDR3 protein: CATSSAGTDTQYF. The CDR3 DNA follows: TGTGCCACCAGCAGTGCAGGGACAGATACGCAGTATTTT.